This is a list of T cell receptor beta chains from one sample in a study of T-cell reconstitution after alpha-beta-depleted transplantation in children. TCRdb analysed the PCR reads with MiXCR anew, one entry per CDR3 protein. Of about 580,000 distinct CDR3 sequences in the sample, about 23% were seen once. Sequencing used PBMCs, mostly from graft donor cells, obtained 360 days after TCRalphabeta/CD19-depleted stem cell transplant. The receptors originated from a boy in the first two years of life who had a stem cell transplant for acute myeloid leukemia, so the T cells may come from the graft donor. Each CDR3 is given with its conserved first and last residue. Fields, in order: J gene, D gene, V gene, clone size, CDR3 protein, CDR3 DNA. The D gene is left open where the match is weak. Expanded clones get a size class; other rows say once, few or many, or leave the size out.

j_gene: TRBJ2-7; d_gene: -; v_gene: TRBV7-2; abundance: -; CDR3aa: CASSPDDEQYF; CDR3nt: TGTGCCAGCAGCCCGGATGACGAGCAGTACTTC
j_gene: TRBJ2-3; d_gene: TRBD1; v_gene: TRBV11-3; abundance: many; CDR3aa: CASSLRQGSTDTQYF; CDR3nt: TGTGCCAGCAGCTTAAGACAGGGGTCCACAGATACGCAGTATTTT
j_gene: TRBJ2-1; d_gene: -; v_gene: TRBV7-2; abundance: -; CDR3aa: CASSLAGVRNNEQFF; CDR3nt: TGTGCCAGCAGCTTAGCGGGGGTTCGGAACAATGAGCAGTTCTTC
j_gene: TRBJ2-1; d_gene: -; v_gene: TRBV5-8; abundance: few; CDR3aa: CASSLGGTEQFF; CDR3nt: TGTGCCAGCAGCTTGGGAGGGACTGAGCAGTTCTTC
j_gene: TRBJ1-1; d_gene: -; v_gene: TRBV20-1; abundance: -; CDR3aa: CSARTSMNTEAFF; CDR3nt: TGCAGTGCCAGGACTTCCATGAACACTGAAGCTTTCTTT
j_gene: TRBJ2-5; d_gene: -; v_gene: TRBV7-2; abundance: many; CDR3aa: CASSFWTARETQYF; CDR3nt: TGTGCCAGCAGCTTCTGGACGGCGCGGGAGACCCAGTACTTC
j_gene: TRBJ1-2; d_gene: TRBD1; v_gene: TRBV4-3; abundance: many; CDR3aa: CASSQEQGLRVYGYTF; CDR3nt: TGCGCCAGCAGCCAAGAACAGGGGCTAAGAGTCTATGGCTACACCTTC
j_gene: TRBJ2-3; d_gene: TRBD1; v_gene: TRBV7-2; abundance: few; CDR3aa: CASSSLGQIFTDTQYF; CDR3nt: TGTGCCAGCAGCTCCCTGGGACAGATATTCACAGATACGCAGTATTTT
j_gene: TRBJ2-3; d_gene: -; v_gene: TRBV7-2; abundance: -; CDR3aa: CASSSTGGRADTQYF; CDR3nt: TGTGCCAGCAGCTCCACAGGGGGGAGGGCAGATACGCAGTATTTT
j_gene: TRBJ2-1; d_gene: TRBD1; v_gene: TRBV5-1; abundance: few; CDR3aa: CASSLDGQGAVDEQFF; CDR3nt: TGCGCCAGCAGCTTGGACGGGCAGGGGGCTGTGGATGAGCAGTTCTTC
j_gene: TRBJ2-1; d_gene: -; v_gene: TRBV7-9; abundance: -; CDR3aa: CASRPEQRPQNNEQFF; CDR3nt: TGTGCCAGCAGACCGGAACAGCGCCCTCAGAACAATGAGCAGTTCTTC
j_gene: TRBJ2-2; d_gene: TRBD1; v_gene: TRBV9; abundance: -; CDR3aa: CASSDPGTGRSGELFF; CDR3nt: TGTGCCAGCAGCGATCCCGGGACAGGGCGGTCCGGGGAGCTGTTTTTT
j_gene: TRBJ1-2; d_gene: TRBD1; v_gene: TRBV24-1; abundance: -; CDR3aa: CATSDLDRSGYTF; CDR3nt: TGTGCCACCAGTGACCTGGACAGGTCTGGCTACACCTTC
j_gene: TRBJ2-1; d_gene: TRBD1; v_gene: TRBV19; abundance: once; CDR3aa: CASSSETGGRDEQFF; CDR3nt: TGTGCCAGTAGTTCCGAGACAGGGGGTCGGGATGAGCAGTTCTTC
j_gene: TRBJ2-1; d_gene: -; v_gene: TRBV12-3/TRBV12-4; abundance: -; CDR3aa: CASSHPSGAAYNEQFF; CDR3nt: TGTGCCAGCAGTCATCCCTCTGGAGCCGCCTACAATGAGCAGTTCTTC
j_gene: TRBJ2-7; d_gene: -; v_gene: TRBV5-6; abundance: many; CDR3aa: CASSLRQGTIVGYEQYF; CDR3nt: TGTGCCAGCAGCTTGCGGCAGGGGACAATCGTCGGCTACGAGCAGTACTTC
j_gene: TRBJ2-1; d_gene: -; v_gene: TRBV3-1; abundance: -; CDR3aa: CASSLWGLGGRGAMGEQFF; CDR3nt: TGTGCCAGCTCCCTTTGGGGGCTAGGCGGAAGGGGGGCTATGGGTGAGCAGTTCTTC
j_gene: TRBJ1-1; d_gene: -; v_gene: TRBV5-1; abundance: -; CDR3aa: CASSLVSPGRNTEAFF; CDR3nt: TGCGCCAGCAGCTTGGTGAGCCCGGGGAGAAACACTGAAGCTTTCTTT
j_gene: TRBJ1-3; d_gene: -; v_gene: TRBV10-3; abundance: few; CDR3aa: CAISGYRDPGNTIYF; CDR3nt: TGTGCCATCAGTGGTTACAGGGATCCTGGAAACACCATATATTTT
j_gene: TRBJ1-2; d_gene: -; v_gene: TRBV21-1; abundance: many; CDR3aa: CASSKTRASNYGYTF; CDR3nt: TGTGCCAGCAGCAAAACCCGCGCCTCAAACTATGGCTACACCTTC
j_gene: TRBJ2-3; d_gene: TRBD2; v_gene: TRBV7-2; abundance: -; CDR3aa: CASRSGEPTDTQYF; CDR3nt: TGTGCCAGCAGAAGCGGGGAACCGACAGATACGCAGTATTTT
j_gene: TRBJ2-5; d_gene: TRBD2; v_gene: TRBV15; abundance: -; CDR3aa: CATSTLAGGGETQYF; CDR3nt: TGTGCCACCAGCACCTTAGCGGGTGGGGGGGAGACCCAGTACTTC
j_gene: TRBJ1-5; d_gene: -; v_gene: TRBV11-2; abundance: -; CDR3aa: CASSLDVVTDQHF; CDR3nt: TGTGCCAGCAGCTTAGATGTAGTGACAGACCAGCATTTT
j_gene: TRBJ2-5; d_gene: TRBD2; v_gene: TRBV7-2; abundance: many; CDR3aa: CASSLLGLQETQYF; CDR3nt: TGTGCCAGCAGCTTACTGGGACTACAAGAGACCCAGTACTTC
j_gene: TRBJ2-1; d_gene: -; v_gene: TRBV29-1; abundance: many; CDR3aa: CSVADTDNEQFF; CDR3nt: TGCAGCGTGGCAGACACGGACAATGAGCAGTTCTTC
j_gene: TRBJ2-3; d_gene: TRBD2; v_gene: TRBV12-3/TRBV12-4; abundance: many; CDR3aa: CASEERGETDTQYF; CDR3nt: TGTGCCAGCGAGGAGCGGGGGGAAACAGATACGCAGTATTTT
j_gene: TRBJ2-7; d_gene: TRBD1; v_gene: TRBV29-1; abundance: many; CDR3aa: CSAAGTGRAYEQYF; CDR3nt: TGCAGCGCGGCCGGGACAGGGAGGGCCTACGAGCAGTACTTC
j_gene: TRBJ2-2; d_gene: -; v_gene: TRBV30; abundance: many; CDR3aa: CALDFYTGELFF; CDR3nt: TGTGCCTTGGACTTTTACACCGGGGAGCTGTTTTTT
j_gene: TRBJ1-6; d_gene: -; v_gene: TRBV10-3; abundance: -; CDR3aa: CAIGPAPLHF; CDR3nt: TGTGCCATCGGTCCGGCACCCCTCCACTTT
j_gene: TRBJ2-5; d_gene: -; v_gene: TRBV18; abundance: -; CDR3aa: CASSPGGAGGTQYF; CDR3nt: TGTGCCAGCTCACCAGGCGGGGCCGGAGGGACCCAGTACTTC
j_gene: TRBJ2-5; d_gene: -; v_gene: TRBV29-1; abundance: many; CDR3aa: CSVERGAWQETQYF; CDR3nt: TGCAGCGTTGAACGGGGGGCCTGGCAAGAGACCCAGTACTTC
j_gene: TRBJ1-3; d_gene: -; v_gene: TRBV6-2/TRBV6-3; abundance: once; CDR3aa: CASSYSLKGQGNTIYF; CDR3nt: TGTGCCAGCAGTTACTCGCTGAAGGGCCAAGGAAACACCATATATTTT
j_gene: TRBJ2-1; d_gene: TRBD2; v_gene: TRBV9; abundance: -; CDR3aa: CASSPRLAGADNEQFF; CDR3nt: TGTGCCAGCAGCCCAAGACTAGCGGGGGCCGACAATGAGCAGTTCTTC
j_gene: TRBJ2-1; d_gene: -; v_gene: TRBV21-1; abundance: -; CDR3aa: CASSFAGTGNNEQFF; CDR3nt: TGTGCCAGCAGCTTCGCCGGGACAGGGAACAATGAGCAGTTCTTC
j_gene: TRBJ2-1; d_gene: TRBD2; v_gene: TRBV20-1; abundance: -; CDR3aa: CSARERRGLAGDEQFF; CDR3nt: TGCAGTGCTAGAGAGAGAAGGGGACTAGCGGGGGATGAGCAGTTCTTC
j_gene: TRBJ2-7; d_gene: TRBD2; v_gene: TRBV9; abundance: once; CDR3aa: CASSVGAGGSEQYF; CDR3nt: TGTGCCAGCAGCGTAGGAGCGGGGGGGTCCGAGCAGTACTTC
j_gene: TRBJ1-4; d_gene: TRBD1; v_gene: TRBV4-3; abundance: -; CDR3aa: CASSQDWRTAGTAGEKLFF; CDR3nt: TGCGCCAGCAGCCAAGATTGGCGGACGGCCGGGACAGCGGGGGAAAAACTGTTTTTT
j_gene: TRBJ1-2; d_gene: -; v_gene: TRBV20-1; abundance: -; CDR3aa: CSAWTDYYGYTF; CDR3nt: TGCAGTGCTTGGACAGATTACTATGGCTACACCTTC
j_gene: TRBJ1-1; d_gene: -; v_gene: TRBV12-3/TRBV12-4; abundance: -; CDR3aa: CASSPGSHEAFF; CDR3nt: TGTGCCAGCAGTCCCGGGTCTCATGAAGCTTTCTTT
j_gene: TRBJ1-1; d_gene: TRBD1; v_gene: TRBV20-1; abundance: -; CDR3aa: CSAEGQGPGDTEAFF; CDR3nt: TGCAGTGCCGAGGGACAGGGGCCGGGGGACACTGAAGCTTTCTTT
j_gene: TRBJ2-3; d_gene: TRBD2; v_gene: TRBV4-3; abundance: -; CDR3aa: CASSQEETSGGERDADTQYF; CDR3nt: TGCGCCAGCAGCCAAGAAGAGACTAGCGGGGGGGAGAGGGACGCAGATACGCAGTATTTT
j_gene: TRBJ2-7; d_gene: -; v_gene: TRBV7-2; abundance: few; CDR3aa: CASSLRGLYEQYF; CDR3nt: TGTGCCAGCAGCTTAAGGGGGTTGTACGAGCAGTACTTC
j_gene: TRBJ1-1; d_gene: -; v_gene: TRBV7-2; abundance: -; CDR3aa: CASSLMGINTEAFF; CDR3nt: TGTGCCAGCAGCTTAATGGGAATAAACACTGAAGCTTTCTTT
j_gene: TRBJ2-3; d_gene: TRBD2; v_gene: TRBV29-1; abundance: few; CDR3aa: CSVASSGGATDTQYF; CDR3nt: TGCAGCGTCGCATCTAGCGGGGGGGCGACAGATACGCAGTATTTT
j_gene: TRBJ2-1; d_gene: -; v_gene: TRBV20-1; abundance: many; CDR3aa: CSARGGRLRVDEQFF; CDR3nt: TGCAGTGCTAGAGGGGGACGTTTAAGGGTCGATGAGCAGTTCTTC
j_gene: TRBJ2-1; d_gene: TRBD1; v_gene: TRBV20-1; abundance: many; CDR3aa: CSAAPGQGSYNEQFF; CDR3nt: TGCAGTGCAGCACCGGGACAGGGTTCCTACAATGAGCAGTTCTTC
j_gene: TRBJ1-2; d_gene: -; v_gene: TRBV4-3; abundance: few; CDR3aa: CASSQDVGTQYGYTF; CDR3nt: TGCGCCAGCAGCCAAGATGTTGGGACACAGTATGGCTACACCTTC